This is a list of T cell receptor beta chains from one sample in a study of monozygotic twins with inflammatory bowel disease. TCRdb re-called the 5' RACE reads; one entry per CDR3 protein, DNA not given. The sample table includes 150,000 to 200,000 distinct CDR3 sequences. Source material: blood. These receptors were obtained from a human donor with ulcerative colitis or Crohn's disease, or a healthy co-twin of an affected twin (not recorded which). The CDR3 runs from the conserved cysteine through the conserved F or W. The order of the fields is J gene, CDR3 length, V gene, CDR3 protein.

J: TRBJ2-5
length: 13
V: TRBV20-1
CDR3: CSAASGTVETQYF

J: TRBJ1-1
length: 16
V: TRBV10-3
CDR3: CAISGVVNRSLGEAFF

J: TRBJ2-1
length: 15
V: TRBV20-1
CDR3: CSVYAGTFNRNEQFF

J: TRBJ2-3
length: 15
V: TRBV6-5
CDR3: CASSYGLAGVGTQYF

J: TRBJ2-7
length: 13
V: TRBV12-3/TRBV12-4
CDR3: CASSVQGAGEQYF

J: TRBJ2-5
length: 15
V: TRBV7-2
CDR3: CASSLDLAGVKTQYF

J: TRBJ2-5
length: 14
V: TRBV25-1
CDR3: CASRETGGQETQYF

J: TRBJ2-7
length: 14
V: TRBV20-1
CDR3: CSAAQGVTPYEQYF

J: TRBJ1-2
length: 13
V: TRBV7-7
CDR3: CASSPQGNYGYTF

J: TRBJ1-1
length: 15
V: TRBV6-5
CDR3: CASSYSQGRNTEAFF

J: TRBJ2-1
length: 17
V: TRBV11-1
CDR3: CASSLAAFATSGKEQFF

J: TRBJ2-1
length: 13
V: TRBV19
CDR3: CAGRTSGSDEQFF

J: TRBJ1-2
length: 12
V: TRBV12-3/TRBV12-4
CDR3: CASSRDTYGYTF

J: TRBJ1-1
length: 14
V: TRBV16
CDR3: CASSQSAGNTEAFF

J: TRBJ2-1
length: 16
V: TRBV7-6
CDR3: CASSLATSGMYNEQFF

J: TRBJ2-3
length: 16
V: TRBV7-2
CDR3: CASSLAGGSSTDTQYF

J: TRBJ2-7
length: 11
V: TRBV3-1
CDR3: CASSHGVEQYF

J: TRBJ1-5
length: 15
V: TRBV19
CDR3: CASTLDRSNNQPQHF

J: TRBJ1-1
length: 12
V: TRBV7-8
CDR3: CASSVGSTEAFF

J: TRBJ2-3
length: 15
V: TRBV20-1
CDR3: CSVQSLAGGTDTQYF

J: TRBJ2-2
length: 19
V: TRBV10-3
CDR3: CAISRGLAGGDANTGDLFF

J: TRBJ2-1
length: 15
V: TRBV20-1
CDR3: CSARGPTSSYNEQFF

J: TRBJ2-4
length: 17
V: TRBV7-3
CDR3: CASSQGTSGRAMDIQYF

J: TRBJ2-7
length: 15
V: TRBV18
CDR3: CASSPVVAGIYEQYF

J: TRBJ2-3
length: 13
V: TRBV29-1
CDR3: CSVGQDLTDTQYF

J: TRBJ2-7
length: 13
V: TRBV7-2
CDR3: CASSLGSWVEQYF

J: TRBJ2-4
length: 14
V: TRBV11-2
CDR3: CASSPGTSGFLQYF

J: TRBJ2-1
length: 14
V: TRBV5-1
CDR3: CASSLASSADEQFF